A selection of T cell receptor beta chains follows, all from one sample in a study of blood T cell repertoires in COVID-19. Assay: immunoSEQ multiplex PCR; the TCRdb copy retains only in-frame clones and omits some. The sample records roughly 100,000 clones, approximately 87% being singletons. The source material was peripheral blood. The source is a human donor in a cohort sampled during active or convalescent COVID-19. Both conserved end residues are part of each CDR3. A D gene is named only where the DNA matches it firmly. Clone size appears in some rows only: once, few, many, or a class for an expanded clone.

>few|TRBJ1-4|TRBV14|-
TGTGCCAGCAGCCAAGCAGTGGGGGCCCCAAAACTGTTTTTT
CASSQAVGAPKLFF
>-|TRBJ1-1|TRBV28|TRBD1
TGTGCCAGCAGTTCAGGGGGCATTGTGACTGAAGCTTTCTTT
CASSSGGIVTEAFF
>-|TRBJ1-5|TRBV28|-
TGTGCCAGCAGTCCTGGACAACGCGTTCAGCCCCAGCATTTT
CASSPGQRVQPQHF
>-|TRBJ1-4|TRBV10-3|-
TGTGCCACCGCGGATCTAAATGAAAAACTGTTTTTT
CATADLNEKLFF
>-|TRBJ2-5|TRBV10-3|-
TGTGCCATCAGTGAGTCAACAGGACAAGAGACCCAGTACTTC
CAISESTGQETQYF
>few|TRBJ2-7|TRBV27|-
TGTGCCAGCAAAACACTCCAGCGTAGCTCCTACGAGCAGTACTTC
CASKTLQRSSYEQYF
>-|TRBJ2-7|TRBV5-5|TRBD1
TGTGCCAGCAGAAAACCGGGACAGGGTGTCGAGCAGTACTTC
CASRKPGQGVEQYF
>-|TRBJ2-1|TRBV11-3|TRBD2
TGTGCCAGCAGCTTATACGGGACTAGCGGATACAATGAGCAGTTCTTC
CASSLYGTSGYNEQFF
>-|TRBJ1-4|TRBV14|-
TGTGCCAGCAGCCAAGGGGGCCGGGAAAAACTGTTTTTT
CASSQGGREKLFF
>-|TRBJ2-3|TRBV5-6|-
TGTGCCAGCGTTGACTCGTGGGGCACAGATACGCAGTATTTT
CASVDSWGTDTQYF
>once|TRBJ1-5|TRBV9|-
TGTGCCAGCGCGACCGGGGAAAGCAATCAGCCCCAGCATTTT
CASATGESNQPQHF
>-|TRBJ2-1|TRBV9|TRBD2
TGTGCCAGCAGCAACCAAGCGGGGGGATACAATGAGCAGTTCTTC
CASSNQAGGYNEQFF
>-|TRBJ2-3|TRBV12-5|TRBD1
TGTGCTAGTGGGCCGACACGACAGGGTTCGGGAGATACGCAGTATTTT
CASGPTRQGSGDTQYF
>-|TRBJ1-5|TRBV19|TRBD1
TGTGCCAGTAGTCTGGACAGGGTACAGCCCCAGCATTTT
CASSLDRVQPQHF
>once|TRBJ2-2|TRBV5-1|-
TGCGCCAGCACCTTATCTTTCGGGGAGCTGTTTTTT
CASTLSFGELFF
>-|TRBJ2-5|TRBV5-4|TRBD2
TGTGCCAGCAGCATGGGACTAGCGGGGGTAGAGACCCAGTACTTC
CASSMGLAGVETQYF
>-|TRBJ2-3|TRBV11-3|-
TGTGCCAGCAGCTTAGGCTATGGTTCAGATACGCAGTATTTT
CASSLGYGSDTQYF
>-|TRBJ1-3|TRBV28|TRBD1
TGTGCCAGCAGCCCAAAGGGGGCCTACTCTGGAAACACCATATATTTT
CASSPKGAYSGNTIYF
>-|TRBJ2-6|TRBV5-1|-
TGCGCCAGCAGCCCCCGGGACACCAACTCTGGGGCCAACGTCCTGACTTTC
CASSPRDTNSGANVLTF
>once|TRBJ1-5|TRBV27|TRBD1
TGTGCCAGCAGGCCACACAGGGGGCGCCCGGAGGCCCAGCATTTT
CASRPHRGRPEAQHF
>once|TRBJ2-1|TRBV30|TRBD2
TGTGCCCGCGGGGGGACCACCTACAATGAGCAGTTCTTC
CARGGTTYNEQFF
>-|TRBJ2-7|TRBV24-1|TRBD1
TGTGCCACCAGTGACCCGAGACAGGGGGGAGAGCAGTACTTC
CATSDPRQGGEQYF
>-|TRBJ2-5|TRBV13|-
TGTGCCAGCAGCCCCGGTCCCGGGCAAGAGACCCAGTACTTC
CASSPGPGQETQYF
>once|TRBJ2-5|TRBV11-3|-
TGTGCCAGCAGCCGTGGGGAGATCCAAGAGACCCAGTACTTC
CASSRGEIQETQYF
>-|TRBJ1-1|TRBV2|-
TGTGCCAGCATAGGGGGGGAACGGGGACCTGAAGCTTTCTTT
CASIGGERGPEAFF
>once|TRBJ2-3|TRBV30|-
TGTGCCTGGAGTGTACCGTCGACTAGCACAGATACGCAGTATTTT
CAWSVPSTSTDTQYF
>-|TRBJ1-1|TRBV5-1|TRBD1
TGCGCCAGCAGCTTCACAGGGGGCGCGGACACTGAAGCTTTCTTT
CASSFTGGADTEAFF
>-|TRBJ1-5|TRBV27|TRBD1
TGTGCCAGCAGGGGACAGGGATTTCAGCCCCAGCATTTT
CASRGQGFQPQHF
>few|TRBJ2-6|TRBV6-6|-
TGTGCCAGCATGGGGCCAGCCTACTCTGGGGCCAACGTCCTGACTTTC
CASMGPAYSGANVLTF
>-|TRBJ1-2|TRBV5-1|-
TGCGCCAGCAGCTTGGGGGAGGGGAGAAGTGGCTACACCTTC
CASSLGEGRSGYTF
>-|TRBJ1-2|TRBV5-1|-
TGCGCCAGCAGCTTGGAGGCTTTCCGGGGTCGCGGCTACACCTTC
CASSLEAFRGRGYTF
>-|TRBJ1-2|TRBV10-1|-
TGCGCCAGAGCTCCCCGGGGCTACACCTTC
CARAPRGYTF
>once|TRBJ2-1|TRBV2|-
TGTGCCAGCAGGAGCCGGCGGGTTCAAACAGGGATCTACAATGAGCAGTTCTTC
CASRSRRVQTGIYNEQFF
>-|TRBJ2-3|TRBV20-1|TRBD1
TGCAGTGCTAGTAGGTCACAGGGGCCGCAGTATTTT
CSASRSQGPQYF
>-|TRBJ1-6|TRBV19|TRBD1
TGTGCCAGTAGTATTTACGACAGGGGGCGTCGAAATTCACCCCTCCACTTT
CASSIYDRGRRNSPLHF
>-|TRBJ2-2|TRBV7-9|-
TGTGCCAGCAGCCCACTCGACAAGAACACCGGGGAGCTGTTTTTT
CASSPLDKNTGELFF
>-|TRBJ2-3|TRBV27|TRBD2
TGTGCCAGCAGTTTAGGCAGCGGGGGGTCTCGTGCAGATACGCAGTATTTT
CASSLGSGGSRADTQYF
>-|TRBJ1-5|TRBV7-8|TRBD1
TGTGCCAGCAGCTTCCGACAGGGTAATCAGCCCCAGCATTTT
CASSFRQGNQPQHF
>-|TRBJ2-3|TRBV18|TRBD1
TGTGCCAGCTCAAGAGACAGGGTTGGGAGCGCAGATACGCAGTATTTT
CASSRDRVGSADTQYF
>-|TRBJ2-7|TRBV4-2|-
TGTGCCAGCAGCCAAGGGGGGGACCCATCCTACGAGCAGTACTTC
CASSQGGDPSYEQYF
>-|TRBJ2-6|TRBV9|-
TGTGCCAGCAGCTTTACAGGACCTGGGGCCAACGTCCTGACTTTC
CASSFTGPGANVLTF
>once|TRBJ2-7|TRBV11-3|TRBD2
TGTGCCAGCAGCCCACGGGGGGTTAGCTCCTACGAGCAGTACTTC
CASSPRGVSSYEQYF
>-|TRBJ1-5|TRBV15|TRBD1
TGTGCCACCAGCAGAGATCAGGGGGCTAGCAATCAGCCCCAGCATTTT
CATSRDQGASNQPQHF
>-|TRBJ2-5|TRBV7-3|-
TGTGCCAACAGCTTAACCGCGGGGTTAAGGGAGACCCAGTACTTC
CANSLTAGLRETQYF
>-|TRBJ2-3|TRBV24-1|TRBD2
TGTGCCACCAGCCCCTGGGGGGGGGAGCCAGATACGCAGTATTTT
CATSPWGGEPDTQYF
>-|TRBJ1-5|TRBV7-2|-
TGTGCCAGCAGCTTAAAGGGGGATCAGCCCCAGCATTTT
CASSLKGDQPQHF
>-|TRBJ1-3|TRBV19|TRBD1
TGTGCCAGTAGTATGGGACGCCAGGGGGCATCTGGAAACACCATATATTTT
CASSMGRQGASGNTIYF
>-|TRBJ2-3|TRBV7-9|TRBD2
TGTGCCAGCAGCACATCAACTAGCGGGGGGCGCACAGATACGCAGTATTTT
CASSTSTSGGRTDTQYF
>-|TRBJ1-5|TRBV2|TRBD1
TGTGCCAGCAGTCCTGGGACAGCTAGCAATCAGCCCCAGCATTTT
CASSPGTASNQPQHF
>-|TRBJ1-1|TRBV5-4|TRBD1
TGTGCCAGCAGCTGGGACAGGGGGGGATTAGCTTTCTTT
CASSWDRGGLAFF
>-|TRBJ1-2|TRBV7-8|TRBD1
TGTGCCAGCAGCCCCAAGGACAGGGCTGAAGGCTATGGCTACACCTTC
CASSPKDRAEGYGYTF
>-|TRBJ1-2|TRBV6-5|-
TGTGCCAGCAGGCTCAATACCGACACCCTGTTCGGCTACACCTTC
CASRLNTDTLFGYTF
>-|TRBJ1-1|TRBV5-1|-
TGCGCCAGCAGCTTGGAAAGGTGGGGGGTTGATGAAGCTTTCTTT
CASSLERWGVDEAFF